A single sample is the source of the 28 T cell receptor beta chains below, sequenced in a study of blood T cell repertoires in COVID-19. Using immunoSEQ multiplex PCR, the repertoire was profiled, and TCRdb retains in-frame clones only, with some absent. The table lists approximately 200,000 clones, 85% to 95% of them singletons, with about 0.76% in the top ten. Sequenced input: peripheral blood. The receptors derive from a man aged 30 to 39 with COVID-19, enrolled during active disease.

This rearrangement joins TRBV7-3 to TRBJ2-1, with 12 positions matching TRBD2. Trimming removed 6 bases from V and 2 bases from J; junction bases left unmatched: 2. This CDR3 region has 15 residues. CDR1 is SGHTA and CDR2 is FQGTGA in the germline V gene. The chain's CDR3 is CASRLAGGAYNEQFF. The CDR3 nucleotides are TGTGCCAGCAGACTAGCGGGGGGCGCCTACAATGAGCAGTTCTTC.

The chain carries TRBV20-1 and TRBJ1-2, with 11 nucleotides matching TRBD1. Germline V lookup: CDR1 DFQATT, CDR2 SNEGSKA (reference sequence). The CDR3 is 16 amino acids. The junction had 8 bases not matched to a gene; V was cut back by 3 bases and J by 2 bases. The CDR3 here is CSASRAGQGGNYGYTF. As DNA, the CDR3 is TGCAGTGCTAGTCGAGCGGGACAGGGGGGGAACTATGGCTACACCTTC.

This clone was seen just once. The chain couples TRBV7-2 to TRBJ2-2, with TRBD1 as a possible D gene (6 bases). Per germline, CDR1 SGHTA and CDR2 FQGNSA. V was shortened by 0 bases and J by 7 bases, with 15 bases between the two germline ends. The CDR3 has 16 amino acids. DNA for the CDR3: TGTGCCAGCAGCTTAGCGCAAATGACAGGTCGCGGGGAGCTGTTTTTT. Translation: CASSLAQMTGRGELFF.

The rearrangement links TRBV19 to TRBJ1-4; D gene ambiguous. V lost 10 bases and J 3 bases, leaving 12 bases between the germline ends. The length of the CDR3 is 13 residues. Germline V gene lookup returns CDR1 LNHDA and CDR2 SQIVND (reference sequence). CDR3 DNA sequence: TGTGCCACCACCAGCGGCGCTAATGAAAAACTGTTTTTT. This sequence encodes CATTSGANEKLFF.

The chain has TRBV27 and TRBJ1-1; a possible D gene is TRBD1 (5 bases). The CDR3 covers 13 residues. V shed 3 bases and J shed 10 bases, with 15 bases lying between them. The germline CDR1 and CDR2 sequences are MNHEY and SMNVEV (reference sequence). CDR3 loop: CASSFQFGGAAFF. In nucleotides, the CDR3 is TGTGCCAGCAGTTTTCAATTCGGAGGGGCAGCTTTCTTT.

The rearrangement links TRBV7-2 to TRBJ1-1; D remains ambiguous. The CDR3 spans 15 residues. Germline CDR1 and CDR2: SGHTA and FQGNSA. With 5 bases removed from V and 1 base from J, the gap between germline ends came to 14 bases. This chain's CDR3 is CASSPGVGWNTEAFF. As DNA, the CDR3 is TGTGCCAGCAGCCCCGGGGTGGGCTGGAACACTGAAGCTTTCTTT.

This sequence joins TRBV7-2 and TRBJ2-1, with 7 bases fitting TRBD1. The CDR3 covers 17 residues. V trimming: 5 bases; J trimming: 0 bases; junction bases outside the gene matches: 10. Germline lookup yields CDR1 SGHTA and CDR2 FQGNSA. CDR3 amino acids: CASSGDRVWSSYNEQFF. CDR3 sequence (DNA): TGTGCCAGCAGCGGAGACAGGGTTTGGAGCTCCTACAATGAGCAGTTCTTC.

This clone appeared a single time. The CDR3 DNA reads as TGTGCCATCAGTAGAGAGACAGGGAGGACTGAAGCTTTCTTT. Translating it yields CAISRETGRTEAFF. The J gene is TRBJ1-1, the V gene TRBV10-3; 7 bases line up with TRBD1. The CDR3 has 14 residues. The germline gives CDR1 ENHRY, CDR2 SYGVKD. J lost 5 bases, V lost 5 bases, and 8 bases had no gene match.

The chain employs TRBV7-2 and TRBJ1-3; 9 nucleotides match TRBD1. V dropped 2 bases and J dropped 0; count of bases not matched to a gene: 5. The CDR3 has 17 residues. Germline CDR1 is SGHTA and CDR2 is FQGNSA. The CDR3 sequence: CASSLIGDRDSGNTIYF. For the CDR3, the DNA is TGTGCCAGCAGCTTAATAGGGGACAGGGACTCTGGAAACACCATATATTTT.

The chain links TRBV2 to TRBJ2-3; 7 bases agree with TRBD2. J was trimmed by 3 bases and V by 10 bases; bases with no gene match: 13. Germline assignment: CDR1 SNHLY and CDR2 FYNNEI. The CDR3 loop spans 15 amino acids. CDR3 coding DNA: TGTGCCAACTCCACGGCCAGCGGGGCAACAGATACGCAGTATTTT. Translation gives CANSTASGATDTQYF.

This clone was observed a few times. The chain combines TRBV6-1 with TRBJ2-5, with 8 positions matching TRBD2. CDR1 MNHNS and CDR2 SASEGT come from the germline V gene. Trimming at V came to 3 bases and at J to 1 base, leaving 4 bases not matched to a gene. The CDR3 runs to 15 residues. The DNA of the CDR3 is TGTGCCAGCAGTGAGGCTAGCGGGCGCCAAGAGACCCAGTACTTC. This codes for CASSEASGRQETQYF.

J is TRBJ2-1 and V is TRBV6-5; 8 bases are shared with TRBD1. Germline V gene sequence: CDR1 MNHEY, CDR2 SVGAGI. Trimming took 6 bases from V and 4 from J; bases not matched to a gene: 8. The CDR3 extends over 15 amino acids. The CDR3 coding sequence is TGTGCCAGCAGCCGAGGCGGGACAGGATACAATGAGCAGTTCTTC. It is translated as CASSRGGTGYNEQFF.

As to this clone: Because the CDR3's place on the DNA is in doubt, the DNA is left out and the CDR3 is given as listed by TCRdb. J is TRBJ2-3 and V is TRBV5-1; the D call in the table, TRBD1, was not verified against the DNA. Germline CDR1 is SGHRS and CDR2 is YFSETQ. Counting both end residues, the CDR3 totals 16 amino acids. The CDR3 loop reads CASSFGSGQKADTQYF.

Turning to this clone: The sample carries other DNA sequences with the same CDR3. The chain has TRBV6-5 and TRBJ1-1; D ambiguous. The CDR3 runs to 13 residues. V shed 2 bases and J shed 1 base, with 5 bases lying between them. Germline CDR1 MNHEY, CDR2 SVGAGI. CDR3 sequence (DNA): TGTGCCAGCAGTTACGATAGGAACACTGAAGCTTTCTTT. Translation gives CASSYDRNTEAFF.

V gene TRBV9 combines with J gene TRBJ2-2; D perhaps matches TRBD1 (6 bases). CDR3 length: 16 amino acids. V lost 4 bases and J 0 bases, leaving 13 bases between the germline ends. CDR1 is SGDLS and CDR2 is YYNGEE in the germline V gene. The CDR3 DNA follows: TGTGCCAGCAGCCTACGACAGGAGCCGAACACCGGGGAGCTGTTTTTT. This sequence encodes CASSLRQEPNTGELFF.

This chain uses TRBV28 with TRBJ1-4, with unresolved D. Germline V gives CDR1 MDHEN, CDR2 SYDVKM. V lost 6 bases and J lost 8, with 13 bases in between. This CDR3 is built from 13 residues. The CDR3 region is CASRVLQEEKLFF. In nucleotides, the CDR3 is TGTGCCAGCAGGGTTTTACAAGAAGAAAAACTGTTTTTT.

This rearrangement joins TRBV30 to TRBJ1-5; 7 nucleotides line up with TRBD1. Trimming took 1 base from V and 5 from J; bases not matched to a gene: 2. Germline values: CDR1 GTSNPN, CDR2 SVGIG (reference sequence). The CDR3 is 13 amino acids. The CDR3 region is CAWSGTGYQPQHF. Here the CDR3 DNA reads TGTGCCTGGAGTGGGACAGGCTATCAGCCCCAGCATTTT. Full variable domain (outside the CDR3, taken from reference TRBV30 and TRBJ1-5): SQTIHQWPATLVQPVGSPLSLECTVEGTSNPNLYWYRQAAGRGLQLLFYSVGIGQISSEVPQNLSASRPQDRQFILSSKKLLLSDSGFYLCAWSGTGYQPQHFGDGTRLSIL.

J is TRBJ2-3 and V is TRBV18, with 8 bases fitting TRBD2. This CDR3 has 15 residues. CDR1 KGHSH and CDR2 LQKENI come from the germline V gene. Trimming cost V 0 bases and J 8 bases; bases outside gene matches: 7. The DNA for the CDR3 is TGTGCCAGCTCACCACCGTCCGGGGGGGCCGGTACGCAGTATTTT. Its translation is CASSPPSGGAGTQYF.

J is TRBJ2-2 and V is TRBV19; 11 nucleotides align to TRBD2. The germline gives CDR1 LNHDA, CDR2 SQIVND (reference sequence). The CDR3 covers 18 residues. J lost 4 bases, V lost 7 bases, and 14 bases had no gene match. The CDR3 sequence: CASTRPPLAGGPTGELFF. In DNA form, the CDR3 reads TGTGCCAGTACCCGCCCCCCCCTAGCGGGGGGCCCCACCGGGGAGCTGTTTTTT.

The rearrangement uses TRBV7-2 and TRBJ2-7, with 7 positions matching TRBD1. V gave up 4 bases and J gave up 4 bases; unmatched junction bases: 10. The CDR3 runs to 15 residues. Germline lookup yields CDR1 SGHTA and CDR2 FQGNSA. CDR3 DNA: TGTGCCAGCAGCTGGGACAGCCTGTCCAGGTACGAGCAGTACTTC. Translating gives CASSWDSLSRYEQYF.

The rearrangement links TRBV11-1 to TRBJ2-3, with D unresolved. CDR3 length equals 14 residues. V was shortened by 5 bases and J by 6 bases, with 15 bases between the two germline ends. Germline lookup yields CDR1 SGHAT and CDR2 FQDESV (reference sequence). The CDR3 here is CASSPLTGQDTQYF. CDR3 DNA: TGTGCCAGCAGCCCCTTGACTGGCCAGGATACGCAGTATTTT. Full variable domain (remainder filled in from reference TRBV11-1 and TRBJ2-3): EAEVAQSPRYKITEKSQAVAFWCDPISGHATLYWYRQILGQGPELLVQFQDESVVDDSQLPKDRFSAERLKGVDSTLKIQPAELGDSAMYLCASSPLTGQDTQYFGPGTRLTVL.

This chain links TRBV6-5 with TRBJ1-1; D is perhaps TRBD1 (5 bases). Per germline, CDR1 MNHEY and CDR2 SVGAGI. Trimming took off 5 bases at V and 0 bases at J, with 13 bases between the two ends. The CDR3 runs to 15 residues. This CDR3 reads CASSHWVGVNTEAFF. The CDR3 nucleotides are TGTGCCAGCAGTCACTGGGTAGGGGTGAACACTGAAGCTTTCTTT.

This rearrangement joins TRBV5-1 to TRBJ1-6; 8 positions agree with TRBD1. Germline-derived CDR1 and CDR2 are SGHRS and YFSETQ. Trimming cost V 1 base and J 7 bases; bases outside gene matches: 1. This CDR3 comprises 14 residues. Here the CDR3 reads CASSLQGANSPLHF. CDR3 sequence (DNA): TGCGCCAGCAGCTTGCAGGGGGCAAATTCACCCCTCCACTTT.

The rearrangement links TRBV18 to TRBJ2-7; 8 bases align to TRBD1. The CDR3 is 16 amino acids. The V and J ends lost 3 bases and 7 bases, in that order; junction bases with no gene match: 14. The germline CDR1 and CDR2 sequences are KGHSH and LQKENI. The DNA of the CDR3 is TGTGCCAGCTCACCGCCATTTGGACAGGGCTCGGAGGAGCAGTACTTC. Its translation is CASSPPFGQGSEEQYF.

V is TRBV19 and J is TRBJ1-2, with 8 bases matching TRBD1. V shed 10 bases, J shed 6 bases, and the junction held 4 bases outside the gene matches. This CDR3 has 11 residues. The germline CDR1 and CDR2 sequences are LNHDA and SQIVND (reference sequence). CDR3 region: CANKTGDGYTF. In DNA form, the CDR3 reads TGTGCCAATAAGACAGGGGATGGCTACACCTTC.

The chain combines TRBV2 with TRBJ1-5; TRBD1 aligns across 8 bases. V trimming: 3 bases; J trimming: 1 base; junction bases outside the gene matches: 11. Germline CDR1 reads SNHLY; CDR2 reads FYNNEI. This CDR3 is built from 18 residues. The CDR3 DNA follows: TGTGCCAGCAGTGAGGGACGGACAGGGAGGGTAAGCAATCAGCCCCAGCATTTT. Protein product: CASSEGRTGRVSNQPQHF.

The chain combines TRBV19 with TRBJ1-1, with 7 positions matching TRBD1. The V gene's germline CDR1 is LNHDA and CDR2 SQIVND (reference sequence). V lost 3 bases and J lost 4; bases outside the gene matches: 5. The CDR3 contains 14 residues. CDR3 coding DNA: TGTGCCAGTAGTATGGCCAGGGGGATCACTGAAGCTTTCTTT. Protein: CASSMARGITEAFF.

The chain couples TRBV11-2 to TRBJ2-7; D ambiguous. V dropped 6 bases and J dropped 2 bases, with 8 bases sitting between them. The germline CDR1 and CDR2 sequences are SGHAT and FQNNGV. The CDR3 sequence is 12 residues long. The CDR3 protein is CASSESPYEQYF. In DNA form, the CDR3 reads TGTGCCAGCAGTGAAAGCCCCTACGAGCAGTACTTC.